This is a list of T cell receptor beta chains from one sample in a study of long-term antiretroviral therapy in people with HIV. Sequenced by immunoSEQ multiplex PCR; TCRdb stores in-frame clones only, minus some. Among roughly 34,000 clones listed, about 93% were seen once. The sample here was unsorted PBMCs, taken just over 5 years after starting antiretroviral therapy. These receptors originate from a woman in her forties or fifties with HIV. CDR3s include the opening cysteine and the closing phenylalanine or tryptophan.

CDR3 length | V gene | CDR3 protein
12 | TRBV18 | CASSPLDDEQFF
16 | TRBV7-3 | CASSLGGTGFGSEAFF
15 | TRBV14 | CASSQVRGRSNEQFF
16 | TRBV4-1 | CASSPRTSGNTGELFF
15 | TRBV9 | CASSARKDRDTEAFF
14 | TRBV5-1 | CASRTSGGSDTQYF
15 | TRBV5-4 | CASSLYGGGRNEQFF
15 | TRBV25-1 | CASSEMASGGNEQFF
14 | TRBV5-6 | CASSLVEGRNIQYF
13 | TRBV6-1 | CASSELGSYGYTF
13 | TRBV7-2 | CASLRDRGFEQYF
13 | TRBV7-9 | CASREVRTGELFF
16 | TRBV7-2 | CASSFTGDRSGNTIYF
14 | TRBV11-1 | CASSSTSGQETQYF
17 | TRBV9 | CASSVGGRTANTGELFF
16 | TRBV2 | CASSHNRGRGSEKLFF
14 | TRBV9 | CASSRDRGPDTQYF
14 | TRBV19 | CASRTGGGNEKLFF
14 | TRBV7-9 | CASSRLNSPYGYTF
14 | TRBV6-6 | CASSYDRVGTEAFF
14 | TRBV5-6 | CASSFGTLNTEAFF
13 | TRBV30 | CAWSVLRQGEAFF
15 | TRBV6-6 | CASSQNGQFGTEAFF
17 | TRBV7-9 | CASSLGNPPGASYGYTF
15 | TRBV2 | CASSLQGAPKNIQYF
13 | TRBV19 | CASSKRDTYEQYF
15 | TRBV14 | CASSQVKGTANTIYF
16 | TRBV11-2 | CASSLSFGASNYGYTF
15 | TRBV5-6 | CASSFAPLPTGELFF
11 | TRBV6-5 | CASSLGGKAFF
15 | TRBV28 | CASSPDGLHNYEQYF
11 | TRBV6-1 | CASRDYGELFF
14 | TRBV27 | CASSLEQGNYGYTF
18 | TRBV2 | CASSVLVGTGNLNTEAFF
17 | TRBV30 | CAWSHWGGAGREETQYF
14 | TRBV10-3 | CAVSPGQGTDTQYF
14 | TRBV30 | CAWSSLSGSYEQYF
15 | TRBV9 | CASSVAGLLTGELFF
13 | TRBV11-2 | CASSWTGYNEQFF
15 | TRBV10-3 | CAISGTDRGDYGYTF
11 | TRBV30 | CAWSGQEEAFF
15 | TRBV5-1 | CASSPGGRSGNTIYF
16 | TRBV15 | CATSRGRSGGYNEQFF
13 | TRBV6-4 | CASSREIDGELFF
13 | TRBV4-1 | CASSPQEGYEQYF
16 | TRBV6-1 | CASSGATGSANYGYTF
15 | TRBV5-6 | CASSGGLAGGKTQYF
17 | TRBV19 | CASSMRDRVLYNSPLHF
14 | TRBV11-2 | CASSLVGGTDTQYF
14 | TRBV27 | CASSPGSIPGKLFF
16 | TRBV2 | CASSGDDRRLSYEQYF
15 | TRBV27 | CASSLSKSAQREAFF
13 | TRBV2 | CASRVDRAETQYF
15 | TRBV5-4 | CASSSGTASNYGYTF
14 | TRBV2 | CASSEDRVNTEAFF
13 | TRBV7-2 | CASSLTEGTEAFF
14 | TRBV5-1 | CASSRGTANTEAFF
16 | TRBV7-9 | CASSGDVGQGVTEAFF